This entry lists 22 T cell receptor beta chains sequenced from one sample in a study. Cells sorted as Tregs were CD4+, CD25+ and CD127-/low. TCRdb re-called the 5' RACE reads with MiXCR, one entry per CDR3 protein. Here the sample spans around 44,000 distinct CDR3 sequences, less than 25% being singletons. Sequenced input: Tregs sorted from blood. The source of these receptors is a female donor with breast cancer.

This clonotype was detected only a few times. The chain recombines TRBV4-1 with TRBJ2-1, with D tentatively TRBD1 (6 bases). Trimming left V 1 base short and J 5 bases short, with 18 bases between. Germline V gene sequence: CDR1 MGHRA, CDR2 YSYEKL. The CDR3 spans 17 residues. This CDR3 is CASSQVSEGGDDNEQFF. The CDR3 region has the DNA TGCGCCAGCAGCCAAGTTTCGGAAGGGGGTGATGACAATGAGCAGTTCTTC.

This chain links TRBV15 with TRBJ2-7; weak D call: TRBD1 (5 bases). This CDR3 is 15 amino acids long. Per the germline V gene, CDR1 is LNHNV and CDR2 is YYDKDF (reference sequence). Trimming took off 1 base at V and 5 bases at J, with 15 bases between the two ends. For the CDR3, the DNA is TGTGCCACCAGCAGAGCCCAGGACACTTTCCACGAGCAGTACTTC. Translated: CATSRAQDTFHEQYF.

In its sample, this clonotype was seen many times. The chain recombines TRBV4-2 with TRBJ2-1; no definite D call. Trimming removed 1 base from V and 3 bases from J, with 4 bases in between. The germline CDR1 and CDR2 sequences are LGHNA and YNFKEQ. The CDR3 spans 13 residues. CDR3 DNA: TGTGCCAGCAGCCAAGGGGACTACAATGAGCAGTTCTTC. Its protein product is CASSQGDYNEQFF.

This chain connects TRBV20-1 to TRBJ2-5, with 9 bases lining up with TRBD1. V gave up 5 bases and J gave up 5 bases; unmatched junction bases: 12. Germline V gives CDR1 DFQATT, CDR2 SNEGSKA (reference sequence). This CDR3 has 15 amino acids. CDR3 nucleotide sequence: TGCAGTGCTGGACCATACAGGGGGCCGGGGGAGACCCAGTACTTC. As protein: CSAGPYRGPGETQYF.

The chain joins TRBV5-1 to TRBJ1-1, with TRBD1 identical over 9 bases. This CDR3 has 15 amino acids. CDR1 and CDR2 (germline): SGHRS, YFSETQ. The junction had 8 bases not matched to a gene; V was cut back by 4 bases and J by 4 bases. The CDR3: CASSTSQGAFTEAFF. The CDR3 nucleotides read TGCGCCAGCAGCACATCACAGGGGGCATTCACTGAAGCTTTCTTT. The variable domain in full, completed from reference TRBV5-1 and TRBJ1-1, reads KAGVTQTPRYLIKTRGQQVTLSCSPISGHRSVSWYQQTPGQGLQFLFEYFSETQRNKGNFPGRFSGRQFSNSRSEMNVSTLELGDSALYLCASSTSQGAFTEAFFGQGTRLTVV.

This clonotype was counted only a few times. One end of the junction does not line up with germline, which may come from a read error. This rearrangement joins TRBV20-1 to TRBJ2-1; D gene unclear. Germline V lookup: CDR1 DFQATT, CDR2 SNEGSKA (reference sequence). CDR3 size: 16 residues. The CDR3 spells CSAGELRESSYNEQFF. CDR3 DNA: TGCAGTGCTGGAGAACTTAGAGAAAGCTCCTACAATGAGCAGTTCTTC.

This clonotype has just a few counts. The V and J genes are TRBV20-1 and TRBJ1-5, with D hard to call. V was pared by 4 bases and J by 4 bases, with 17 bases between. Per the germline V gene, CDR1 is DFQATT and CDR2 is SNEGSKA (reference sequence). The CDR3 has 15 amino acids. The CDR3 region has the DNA TGCAGTGCTACCCTTTCTCCTAGTCGTAATCAGCCCCAGCATTTT. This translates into CSATLSPSRNQPQHF.

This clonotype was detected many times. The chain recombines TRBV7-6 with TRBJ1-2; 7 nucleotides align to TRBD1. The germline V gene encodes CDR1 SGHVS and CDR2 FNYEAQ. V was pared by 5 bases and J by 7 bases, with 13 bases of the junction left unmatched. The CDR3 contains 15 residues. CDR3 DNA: TGTGCCAGCAGCACTACTCAGGGGGGTGGCGGTGGCTACACCTTC. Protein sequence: CASSTTQGGGGGYTF.

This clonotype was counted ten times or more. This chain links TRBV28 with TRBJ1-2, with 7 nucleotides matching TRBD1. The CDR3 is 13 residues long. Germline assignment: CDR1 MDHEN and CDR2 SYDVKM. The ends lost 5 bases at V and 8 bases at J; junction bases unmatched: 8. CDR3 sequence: CASSPTGRGGYTF. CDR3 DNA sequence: TGTGCCAGCAGTCCGACAGGGAGAGGGGGCTACACCTTC.

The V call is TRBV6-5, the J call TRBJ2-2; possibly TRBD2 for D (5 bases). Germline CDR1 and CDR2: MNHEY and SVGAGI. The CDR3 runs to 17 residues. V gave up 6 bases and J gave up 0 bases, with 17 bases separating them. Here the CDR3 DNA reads TGTGCCAGCAGGTATGGTGCGGCGGAGGCGAACACCGGGGAGCTGTTTTTT. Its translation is CASRYGAAEANTGELFF.

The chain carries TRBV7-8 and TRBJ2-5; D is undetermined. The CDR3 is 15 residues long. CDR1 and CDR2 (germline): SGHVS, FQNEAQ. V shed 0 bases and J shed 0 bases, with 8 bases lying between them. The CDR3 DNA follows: TGTGCCAGCAGCTTAGCGTACAGCTACCAAGAGACCCAGTACTTC. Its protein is CASSLAYSYQETQYF. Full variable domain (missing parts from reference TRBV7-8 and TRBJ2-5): GAGVSQSPRYKVAKRGQDVALRCDPISGHVSLFWYQQALGQGPEFLTYFQNEAQLDKSGLPSDRFFAERPEGSVSTLKIQRTQQEDSAVYLCASSLAYSYQETQYFGPGTRLLVL.

CDR3 DNA: TGTGCCAGCAGCCCAGAATTACTAGCGGGAGGGAAAGAGCAGTACTTC. The encoded protein is CASSPELLAGGKEQYF. The chain has TRBV7-2 and TRBJ2-7; TRBD2 aligns across 13 bases. The CDR3 is 16 residues long. Per the germline V gene, CDR1 is SGHTA and CDR2 is FQGNSA. After removal of 5 bases from V and 7 bases from J, the junction contained 11 bases not matched to a gene.

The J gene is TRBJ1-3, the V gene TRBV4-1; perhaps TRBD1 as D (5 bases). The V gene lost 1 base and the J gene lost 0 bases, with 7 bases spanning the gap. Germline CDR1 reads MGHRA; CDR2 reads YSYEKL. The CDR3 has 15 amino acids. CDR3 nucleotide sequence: TGCGCCAGCAGCCAAGGACAGTTCTCTGGAAACACCATATATTTT. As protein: CASSQGQFSGNTIYF.

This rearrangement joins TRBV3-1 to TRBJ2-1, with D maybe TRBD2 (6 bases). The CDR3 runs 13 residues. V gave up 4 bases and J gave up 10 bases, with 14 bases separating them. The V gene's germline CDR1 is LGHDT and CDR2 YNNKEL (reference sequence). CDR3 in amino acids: CASSLPGLTEQFF. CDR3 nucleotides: TGTGCCAGCAGCCTCCCGGGACTTACCGAGCAGTTCTTC.

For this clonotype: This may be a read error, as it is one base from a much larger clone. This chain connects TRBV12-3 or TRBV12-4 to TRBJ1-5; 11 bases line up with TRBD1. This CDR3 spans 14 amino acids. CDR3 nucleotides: TGTGCCAGCAGCGGGACAGGGGGGAATCAGCCCCAGCCTTTT. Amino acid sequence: CASSGTGGNQPQPF.

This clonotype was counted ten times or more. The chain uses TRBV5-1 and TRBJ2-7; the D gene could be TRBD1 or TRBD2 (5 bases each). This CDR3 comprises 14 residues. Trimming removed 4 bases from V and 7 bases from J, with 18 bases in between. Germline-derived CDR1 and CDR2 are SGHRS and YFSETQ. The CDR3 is CASSTGTVGREQYF. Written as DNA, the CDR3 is TGCGCCAGCAGCACCGGGACGGTTGGTAGGGAGCAGTACTTC. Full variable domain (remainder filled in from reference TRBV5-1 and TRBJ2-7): KAGVTQTPRYLIKTRGQQVTLSCSPISGHRSVSWYQQTPGQGLQFLFEYFSETQRNKGNFPGRFSGRQFSNSRSEMNVSTLELGDSALYLCASSTGTVGREQYFGPGTRLTVT.

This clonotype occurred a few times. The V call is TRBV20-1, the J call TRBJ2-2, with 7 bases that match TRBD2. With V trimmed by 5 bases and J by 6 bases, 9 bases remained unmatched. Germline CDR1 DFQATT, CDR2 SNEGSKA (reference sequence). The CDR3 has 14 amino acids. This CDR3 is CSAPVLASSGELFF. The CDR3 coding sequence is TGCAGTGCTCCCGTACTAGCGAGCTCCGGGGAGCTGTTTTTT.

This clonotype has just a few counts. CDR3 in amino acids: CASSLGAGKQETQYF. CDR3 bases: TGTGCCAGCAGCTTAGGGGCAGGGAAACAAGAGACCCAGTACTTC. The chain recombines TRBV7-8 with TRBJ2-5, with D possibly TRBD1 on 5 matching bases. Trimming shortened V by 1 base and J by 2 bases, and 11 bases separated the two germline ends. This CDR3 spans 15 amino acids. The V gene's germline CDR1 is SGHVS and CDR2 FQNEAQ. The whole variable domain, remainder taken from reference TRBV7-8 and TRBJ2-5, is GAGVSQSPRYKVAKRGQDVALRCDPISGHVSLFWYQQALGQGPEFLTYFQNEAQLDKSGLPSDRFFAERPEGSVSTLKIQRTQQEDSAVYLCASSLGAGKQETQYFGPGTRLLVL.

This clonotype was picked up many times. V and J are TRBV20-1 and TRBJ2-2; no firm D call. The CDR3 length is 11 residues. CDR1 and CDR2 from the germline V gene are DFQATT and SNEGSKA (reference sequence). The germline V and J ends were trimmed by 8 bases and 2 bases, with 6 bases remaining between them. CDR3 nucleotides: TGCAGTATAGGAAACACCGGGGAGCTGTTTTTT. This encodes CSIGNTGELFF.

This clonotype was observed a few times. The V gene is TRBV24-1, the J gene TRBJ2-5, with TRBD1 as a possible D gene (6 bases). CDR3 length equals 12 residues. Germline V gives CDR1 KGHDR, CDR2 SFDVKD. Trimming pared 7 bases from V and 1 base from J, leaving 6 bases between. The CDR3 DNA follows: TGTGCCACCAGGGACAGCCAAGAGACCCAGTACTTC. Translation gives CATRDSQETQYF.

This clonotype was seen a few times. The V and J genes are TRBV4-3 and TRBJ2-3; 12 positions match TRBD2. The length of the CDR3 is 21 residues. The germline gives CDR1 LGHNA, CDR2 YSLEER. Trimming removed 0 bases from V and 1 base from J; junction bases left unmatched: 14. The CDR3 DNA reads TGCGCCAGCAGCCAAGATCCCCCCACTACTAGCGGGAGGTTGGGCACAGATACGCAGTATTTT. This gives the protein CASSQDPPTTSGRLGTDTQYF.

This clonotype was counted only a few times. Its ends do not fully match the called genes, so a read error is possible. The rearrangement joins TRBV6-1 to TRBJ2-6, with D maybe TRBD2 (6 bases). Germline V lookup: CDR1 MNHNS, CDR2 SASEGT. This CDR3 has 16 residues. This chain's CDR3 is CASRGGSLSGANVPTF. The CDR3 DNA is TGTGCCAGCAGGGGGGGTTCCCTCTCTGGGGCCAACGTCCCGACTTTC.